Presented here are 21 T cell receptor beta chains from one specimen sequenced in a study of blood T cell repertoires in COVID-19. Only in-frame clones appear in the TCRdb table, and some are missing; sequencing was by immunoSEQ multiplex PCR. Of around 400,000 clones listed, approximately 89% are singletons. The specimen sequenced was PBMCs or T cells enriched from blood (not recorded which). These TCRs come from a woman aged 40 to 55 who had been exposed to COVID-19.

In DNA form, the CDR3 reads TGTGCCAGCAGTCCCGGCCGACAGTTTTACAATGAGCAGTTCTTC. Translated, it gives CASSPGRQFYNEQFF. The gene calls are TRBV2 and TRBJ2-1; maybe TRBD1 (5 bases). Germline CDR1 and CDR2: SNHLY and FYNNEI. The CDR3 loop spans 15 amino acids. The germline V and J ends were trimmed by 5 bases and 4 bases, with 15 bases remaining between them.

V usage is TRBV7-2 and J usage is TRBJ1-3; possibly TRBD1 for D (5 bases). V was trimmed by 5 bases and J by 4 bases, leaving 15 bases between them. This CDR3 region has 15 residues. CDR1 SGHTA and CDR2 FQGNSA come from the germline V gene. The CDR3 nucleotides read TGTGCCAGCAGCGCGGGGCTAGCGGGAGGAAACACCATATATTTT. It translates to CASSAGLAGGNTIYF.

The rearrangement links TRBV2 to TRBJ2-7; D ambiguous. Trimming took 1 base from V and 3 from J, leaving 13 bases between them. CDR1 is SNHLY, CDR2 FYNNEI, per germline. The CDR3 is 15 amino acids. The CDR3 here is CASSEGPPSDYEQYF. The CDR3, as DNA: TGTGCCAGCAGTGAAGGGCCTCCGTCCGACTACGAGCAGTACTTC.

This clone has more than one count but fewer than ten. CDR3 sequence (DNA): TGTGCCAGCAGGCGGCGACAGGGGTCCTACGAGCAGTACTTC. It encodes CASRRRQGSYEQYF. This chain links TRBV27 with TRBJ2-7; 8 bases are shared with TRBD1. There are 14 residues in the CDR3. CDR1 and CDR2 (germline): MNHEY, SMNVEV (reference sequence). V lost 6 bases and J lost 1; bases outside the gene matches: 5.

This chain connects TRBV6-6 to TRBJ2-7, with 8 bases fitting TRBD2. The CDR3 is made up of 16 amino acids. Germline CDR1 and CDR2: MNHNY and SVGAGI (reference sequence). The V and J ends lost 2 bases and 5 bases, in that order; junction bases with no gene match: 11. Written as DNA, the CDR3 is TGTGCCAGCAGTTACGCCGCACGGGGGGGCTGGGACGAGCAGTACTTC. This codes for CASSYAARGGWDEQYF.

The rearrangement links TRBV7-2 to TRBJ2-5, with 8 bases identical to TRBD2. Trimming took 8 bases from V and 5 from J; bases not matched to a gene: 13. Per germline, CDR1 SGHTA and CDR2 FQGNSA. The CDR3 runs to 15 residues. The CDR3 here is CASGPKREGGETQYF. CDR3 coding DNA: TGTGCCAGCGGACCTAAACGGGAGGGTGGGGAGACCCAGTACTTC.

This clone was seen a single time. The V and J genes are TRBV4-1 and TRBJ1-2, with 10 positions matching TRBD1. V was clipped by 4 bases and J by 4 bases; unmatched bases: 3. The CDR3 length is 14 residues. Germline values: CDR1 MGHRA, CDR2 YSYEKL. The CDR3 region has the DNA TGCGCCAGCAGCCCTCGACAGGGGGCCTATGGCTACACCTTC. It yields the protein CASSPRQGAYGYTF.

The chain links TRBV5-1 to TRBJ2-5; 12 bases align to TRBD2. The V and J ends lost 4 bases and 1 base, in that order; junction bases with no gene match: 11. The CDR3 covers 18 residues. Germline-derived CDR1 and CDR2 are SGHRS and YFSETQ. CDR3 bases: TGCGCCAGCAGCCCGGGACTAGCGGGTGGGGGTACCCAAGAGACCCAGTACTTC. It encodes CASSPGLAGGGTQETQYF.

This clone was detected a few times. V is TRBV19 and J is TRBJ1-6; possibly TRBD1 for D (5 bases). Trimming pared 7 bases from V and 10 bases from J, leaving 17 bases between. Germline V CDR1 and CDR2: LNHDA, SQIVND (reference sequence). CDR3 length: 14 amino acids. CDR3: CASTLRGSGSPLHF. As DNA, the CDR3 is TGTGCCAGTACCCTCCGGGGGTCGGGCTCACCCCTCCACTTT.

The gene calls are TRBV19 and TRBJ1-5; TRBD1 might be the D (5 bases). V lost 9 bases, J lost 11 bases, and 14 bases lay in between. The CDR3 consists of 11 residues. CDR1 and CDR2 from the germline V gene are LNHDA and SQIVND (reference sequence). The CDR3 DNA reads TGTGCCAGCCGGGGGGGGGAGGCCCAGCATTTT. It translates to CASRGGEAQHF.

CDR3 sequence: CASSLSGGAGEQYF. DNA of the CDR3: TGTGCCAGCAGCCTGAGCGGGGGGGCGGGCGAGCAGTACTTC. The chain joins TRBV7-2 to TRBJ2-7, with 10 bases matching TRBD2. V dropped 5 bases and J dropped 6; count of bases not matched to a gene: 7. Germline V gene data show CDR1 as SGHTA and CDR2 as FQGNSA. This CDR3 has 14 residues.

The chain employs TRBV7-2 and TRBJ1-5, with 7 bases matching TRBD1. The V gene's germline CDR1 is SGHTA and CDR2 FQGNSA. V shed 3 bases, J shed 1 base, and the junction held 3 bases outside the gene matches. This CDR3 is 15 amino acids long. In nucleotides, the CDR3 is TGTGCCAGCAGCTTCCGGGACAGAAGCAATCAGCCCCAGCATTTT. It codes for CASSFRDRSNQPQHF. Full variable domain (rest looked up from reference TRBV7-2 and TRBJ1-5): GAGVSQSPSNKVTEKGKDVELRCDPISGHTALYWYRQSLGQGLEFLIYFQGNSAPDKSGLPSDRFSAERTGGSVSTLTIQRTQQEDSAVYLCASSFRDRSNQPQHFGDGTRLSIL.

The chain couples TRBV6-2 or TRBV6-3 to TRBJ2-1; weak D call: TRBD2 (6 bases). CDR1 MNHEY and CDR2 SVGEGT come from the germline V gene. The CDR3 is made up of 15 amino acids. V dropped 2 bases and J dropped 8 bases, with 16 bases sitting between them. DNA of the CDR3: TGTGCCAGCAGTTACCTTGGGAGGCCCGGGGATGAGCAGTTCTTC. This gives the protein CASSYLGRPGDEQFF.

This clone was counted only a few times. The chain couples TRBV19 to TRBJ2-4; 7 bases agree with TRBD2. There are 15 residues in the CDR3. Germline loops: CDR1 LNHDA, CDR2 SQIVND (reference sequence). V lost 2 bases and J lost 5; bases outside the gene matches: 6. The CDR3 sequence: CASSISGGGENIQYF. CDR3 coding DNA: TGTGCCAGTAGTATATCGGGGGGAGGGGAAAACATTCAGTACTTC.

This clone was seen a single time. The chain uses TRBV15 and TRBJ2-7, with TRBD1 as a possible D gene (6 bases). The germline V gene encodes CDR1 LNHNV and CDR2 YYDKDF (reference sequence). V shed 0 bases and J shed 2 bases, with 8 bases lying between them. The CDR3 sequence is 14 residues long. DNA of the CDR3: TGTGCCACCAGCAGAGATCGACAGGCCTACGAGCAGTACTTC. It codes for CATSRDRQAYEQYF.

This rearrangement joins TRBV7-2 to TRBJ2-3; 10 nucleotides line up with TRBD2. Trimming cost V 9 bases and J 3 bases; bases outside gene matches: 6. This CDR3 region has 14 residues. Looked up from germline, CDR1 is SGHTA and CDR2 is FQGNSA. As DNA, the CDR3 is TGTGCCAGGAGCGGGGGGGGTTTGACAGATACGCAGTATTTT. This codes for CARSGGGLTDTQYF.

This clone was seen a single time. The rearrangement uses TRBV6-5 and TRBJ1-6, with 7 bases fitting TRBD1. CDR3 length: 14 amino acids. Germline values: CDR1 MNHEY, CDR2 SVGAGI. Trimming took 11 bases from V and 9 from J; bases not matched to a gene: 13. For the CDR3, the DNA is TGTGCCGTGAGACAGGGTATGCTCGGTTCACCCCTCCACTTT. It yields the protein CAVRQGMLGSPLHF.

V and J are TRBV29-1 and TRBJ2-3, with 8 bases fitting TRBD2. The CDR3 is made up of 14 amino acids. Germline trimming cut 4 bases from V and 3 bases from J; bases unmatched to any gene: 6. Germline V gene data show CDR1 as SQVTM and CDR2 as ANQGSEA. Here the CDR3 reads CSVVTGLGTDTQYF. In DNA form, the CDR3 reads TGCAGCGTTGTTACGGGACTAGGAACAGATACGCAGTATTTT.

The chain carries TRBV5-1 and TRBJ2-3, with TRBD1 identical over 9 bases. V dropped 7 bases and J dropped 2; count of bases not matched to a gene: 2. Germline V gene data show CDR1 as SGHRS and CDR2 as YFSETQ. The CDR3 is made up of 13 amino acids. The CDR3 nucleotides are TGCGCCAGCGGACAGGGGACCACAGATACGCAGTATTTT. Protein sequence: CASGQGTTDTQYF. The complete variable domain, with remaining parts taken from reference TRBV5-1 and TRBJ2-3, reads KAGVTQTPRYLIKTRGQQVTLSCSPISGHRSVSWYQQTPGQGLQFLFEYFSETQRNKGNFPGRFSGRQFSNSRSEMNVSTLELGDSALYLCASGQGTTDTQYFGPGTRLTVL.

The chain has TRBV13 and TRBJ1-2; 12 nucleotides agree with TRBD1. After removal of 3 bases from V and 4 bases from J, the junction contained 3 bases not matched to a gene. Germline values: CDR1 PRHDT, CDR2 FYEKMQ (reference sequence). The CDR3 runs 15 residues. DNA of the CDR3: TGTGCCAGCAGCTTCGGGACAGGGGGCACCTATGGCTACACCTTC. Translated: CASSFGTGGTYGYTF.

V is TRBV30 and J is TRBJ1-1; 7 bases are a match to TRBD1. The CDR3 sequence is 16 residues long. Germline values: CDR1 GTSNPN, CDR2 SVGIG (reference sequence). The V segment lost 4 bases and the J segment 1 base; nucleotides outside the gene matches: 12. The chain's CDR3 is CAWMGLKGAENTEAFF. CDR3 nucleotides: TGTGCCTGGATGGGCCTAAAGGGGGCAGAGAACACTGAAGCTTTCTTT.